This T cell receptor beta chain was obtained from a study of CD8+CD57+ T cells in acquired aplastic anemia. Study-wide context: Each DNA sample taken from sorted CD4+ and CD8+ cells came to about 3 ug on average. Findings and limits, study-wide: Found in both controls and patients were around 29 CD8+ CDR3 sequences.

In regard to this clonotype: Its antigen is not known.

Losses at the gene ends were 3 bases for V and 0 bases for J; bases not matched to a gene: 6. This CDR3 spans 16 amino acids. CDR1 and CDR2 from the germline V gene are LNHNV and YYDKDF (reference sequence). Genomic DNA, the template, was used for profiling of the TCR beta VDJ and CDR3. TCRdb reprocessed the reads via MiXCR and lists one record per CDR3 protein. Altogether over 150,000 distinct CDR3 sequences are present, around 60% being singletons, with the ten largest covering under 45%. Patients picked for sequencing had shown CD8+CD57+ cell expansion detected by flow cytometry. This sequence originates from a human donor with aplastic anemia. The rearrangement joins TRBV15 to TRBJ2-7; 9 bases line up with TRBD2. Sequencing was performed on sorted CD4+, CD8+, or CD8+CD57+ T cells (not recorded which) from PBMCs. Written as DNA, the CDR3 is TGTGCCACCAGCAGTAGCGGGGGCGGTCGCTCCTACGAGCAGTACTTC. It translates to CATSSSGGGRSYEQYF.